These 27 T cell receptor beta chains were all obtained from the same sample, sequenced in a study of T-cell reconstitution after alpha-beta-depleted transplantation in children. Preparing the TCRbeta library involved the use of unique molecular identifiers. TCRdb recomputed calls from the PCR reads with MiXCR, one row per CDR3 protein. The sample carries about a million distinct CDR3 sequences, about 31% recorded once. This sample comprised PBMCs, mostly from graft donor cells, obtained 360 days after TCRalphabeta/CD19-depleted stem cell transplant. These receptor sequences come from a boy in the first two years of life who had a stem cell transplant for SCID, so the T cells may come from the graft donor.

CDR3 nucleotide sequence: TGTGCCAGCAGGATGACAGGGGTTCAGCCCCAGCATTTT. Amino acid sequence: CASRMTGVQPQHF. The chain combines TRBV6-1 with TRBJ1-5; 8 bases fit TRBD1. Germline V CDR1 and CDR2: MNHNS, SASEGT. The V segment lost 6 bases and the J segment 6 bases; nucleotides outside the gene matches: 4. CDR3 length equals 13 residues.

The V and J genes are TRBV20-1 and TRBJ2-7; TRBD1 agrees at 9 bases. Germline V gene sequence: CDR1 DFQATT, CDR2 SNEGSKA (reference sequence). Trimming at V came to 7 bases and at J to 4 bases, leaving 5 bases not matched to a gene. CDR3 length equals 12 residues. The DNA for the CDR3 is TGCAGTGTGTCCGGGACAGGGTACGAGCAGTACTTC. Its translation is CSVSGTGYEQYF.

This clonotype appeared a few times. V gene TRBV20-1 combines with J gene TRBJ2-1; tentatively, D is TRBD2 (6 bases). Per the germline V gene, CDR1 is DFQATT and CDR2 is SNEGSKA (reference sequence). The CDR3 totals 12 residues. V lost 2 bases and J 11 bases, leaving 13 bases between the germline ends. The CDR3 DNA is TGCAGTGCTAGACCAAGCGGGCGACAGCAGTTCTTC. Amino acids: CSARPSGRQQFF.

This chain connects TRBV20-1 to TRBJ1-1; TRBD1 might be the D (5 bases). V was shortened by 6 bases and J by 0 bases, with 11 bases between the two germline ends. The CDR3 length is 13 residues. The V gene's germline CDR1 is DFQATT and CDR2 SNEGSKA (reference sequence). The CDR3 bases are TGCAGTGCGAAGGGACTCATGAACACTGAAGCTTTCTTT. Its protein product is CSAKGLMNTEAFF.

This chain uses TRBV7-8 with TRBJ2-5; either TRBD1 or TRBD2 may fit D (5 bases each). The CDR3 is 14 residues long. V dropped 1 base and J dropped 5 bases, with 11 bases sitting between them. Per germline, CDR1 SGHVS and CDR2 FQNEAQ. CDR3 in amino acids: CASSLDRTGETQYF. CDR3 DNA: TGTGCCAGCAGCTTAGACAGGACTGGGGAGACCCAGTACTTC.

This clonotype was counted a few times. This chain connects TRBV20-1 to TRBJ2-7, with 7 bases that match TRBD1. The CDR3 is made up of 15 amino acids. V was pared by 5 bases and J by 2 bases, with 12 bases of the junction left unmatched. Germline-derived CDR1 and CDR2 are DFQATT and SNEGSKA (reference sequence). CDR3 DNA: TGCAGTGCTCCCGCGACAGGGAGAACGACCTACGAGCAGTACTTC. It yields the protein CSAPATGRTTYEQYF.

The rearrangement uses TRBV5-1 and TRBJ2-3; D may be TRBD1 or TRBD2 (5 bases each). The germline V gene has CDR1 SGHRS and CDR2 YFSETQ. V was trimmed by 1 base and J by 6 bases, leaving 9 bases between them. The CDR3 has 13 residues. CDR3 nucleotide sequence: TGCGCCAGCAGCTTGTGGGGGAAGGATACGCAGTATTTT. Its protein product is CASSLWGKDTQYF.

As for this clonotype: It may be a read error: a sequence one base away is much more abundant. This chain links TRBV27 with TRBJ1-2, with 7 bases aligning to TRBD1. The CDR3 covers 13 residues. V lost 5 bases, J lost 3 bases, and 3 bases stayed unmatched. Germline CDR1 is MNHEY and CDR2 is SMNVEV (reference sequence). The CDR3: CASSRDSDYGYTF. As DNA, the CDR3 is TGTGCCAGCAGTCGGGACAGTGACTATGGCTACACCTTC.

This clonotype was seen just once. The rearrangement uses TRBV12-3 or TRBV12-4 and TRBJ2-7; D ambiguous. The CDR3 consists of 15 residues. V was pared by 5 bases and J by 3 bases, with 17 bases between. CDR3 nucleotide sequence: TGTGCCAGCAGTACCCGACCGGCCGACCGCTACGAGCAGTACTTC. Protein: CASSTRPADRYEQYF.

The chain joins TRBV29-1 to TRBJ2-5; TRBD1 matches at 10 bases. This CDR3 is built from 15 residues. Per germline, CDR1 SQVTM and CDR2 ANQGSEA. The ends lost 4 bases at V and 4 bases at J; junction bases unmatched: 9. The CDR3 here is CSVVRFGQGGETQYF. CDR3 coding DNA: TGCAGCGTTGTCCGTTTCGGACAGGGGGGAGAGACCCAGTACTTC.

The CDR3 DNA reads as TGCAGCGTTGAATACGTCAGGTGGGCACGCGGCACTGAAGCTTTCTTT. Translating gives CSVEYVRWARGTEAFF. The chain joins TRBV29-1 to TRBJ1-1; D unclear. Trimming took off 2 bases at V and 4 bases at J, with 20 bases between the two ends. The CDR3 contains 16 residues. Germline CDR1 reads SQVTM; CDR2 reads ANQGSEA.

This clonotype was detected a few times. The chain links TRBV19 to TRBJ2-2; TRBD2 aligns across 8 bases. With V trimmed by 3 bases and J by 7 bases, 7 bases remained unmatched. Germline CDR1 LNHDA, CDR2 SQIVND (reference sequence). The CDR3 is made up of 15 amino acids. CDR3 DNA sequence: TGTGCCAGTAGTATCGGGGGGGCCGACTTCGGGGAGCTGTTTTTT. Translation: CASSIGGADFGELFF. The whole variable domain, remainder taken from reference TRBV19 and TRBJ2-2, is DGGITQSPKYLFRKEGQNVTLSCEQNLNHDAMYWYRQDPGQGLRLIYYSQIVNDFQKGDIAEGYSVSREKKESFPLTVTSAQKNPTAFYLCASSIGGADFGELFFGEGSRLTVL.

There are many counts of this clonotype. The genes are TRBV27 and TRBJ2-7, with TRBD2 matching over 10 bases. Germline CDR1 is MNHEY and CDR2 is SMNVEV (reference sequence). Trimming took 4 bases from V and 4 from J; bases not matched to a gene: 7. The CDR3 is 15 amino acids. The CDR3 DNA reads TGTGCCAGCAGTTCCCGAGCGGGGGGGCTGTACGAGCAGTACTTC. It specifies CASSSRAGGLYEQYF.

This clonotype occurred a few times. CDR3 residues: CASPSGTEAFF. The CDR3 bases are TGTGCCAGCCCGTCGGGCACTGAAGCTTTCTTT. This chain connects TRBV7-9 to TRBJ1-1; D gene unclear. The germline V and J ends were trimmed by 8 bases and 4 bases, with 8 bases remaining between them. The CDR3 sequence is 11 residues long. The germline V gene encodes CDR1 SEHNR and CDR2 FQNEAQ (reference sequence).

The rearrangement links TRBV12-3 or TRBV12-4 to TRBJ1-2; no definite D call. The CDR3 runs to 17 residues. Trimming cost V 3 bases and J 5 bases, with 22 bases left between them. This CDR3 is CASSFAYVRALRYGYTF. The CDR3 bases are TGTGCCAGCAGTTTCGCCTACGTCCGGGCCTTAAGATATGGCTACACCTTC.

The V and J genes are TRBV7-9 and TRBJ1-5; TRBD1 matches at 8 bases. The CDR3 contains 12 residues. Per the germline V gene, CDR1 is SEHNR and CDR2 is FQNEAQ (reference sequence). The V and J ends lost 2 bases and 13 bases, in that order; junction bases with no gene match: 4. Here the CDR3 reads CASSLTGTGQHF. Written as DNA, the CDR3 is TGTGCCAGCAGCTTAACCGGGACAGGACAGCATTTT.

The gene calls are TRBV15 and TRBJ2-1, with 15 bases fitting TRBD2. The CDR3 contains 17 residues. V lost 3 bases, J lost 9 bases, and 9 bases stayed unmatched. The V gene's germline CDR1 is LNHNV and CDR2 YYDKDF (reference sequence). CDR3 residues: CATSRTGLAGGHSEQFF. CDR3 in DNA: TGTGCCACCAGCAGGACTGGACTAGCGGGGGGGCACAGTGAGCAGTTCTTC.

This clonotype appeared a few times. J is TRBJ2-2 and V is TRBV12-3 or TRBV12-4, with D perhaps being TRBD1 or TRBD2 (5 bases each). V dropped 1 base and J dropped 12 bases, with 6 bases sitting between them. The CDR3 runs to 11 residues. In DNA form, the CDR3 reads TGTGCCAGCAGTTTAGGGGGGAAGCTGTTTTTT. Translation: CASSLGGKLFF.

The CDR3 DNA is TGTGCCAGCAGCCACGCAGGGGCTGGAAACACCATATATTTT. Translated, it gives CASSHAGAGNTIYF. The chain employs TRBV14 and TRBJ1-3; tentative D call: TRBD1 (6 bases). The CDR3 totals 14 residues. Trimming pared 3 bases from V and 2 bases from J, leaving 8 bases between. The germline V gene encodes CDR1 SGHDN and CDR2 FVKESK.

This rearrangement joins TRBV7-2 to TRBJ2-3, with D possibly matching TRBD2 (6 bases). The germline gives CDR1 SGHTA, CDR2 FQGNSA. This CDR3 has 15 residues. V gave up 5 bases and J gave up 6 bases, with 18 bases separating them. CDR3 region: CASSLGTPNMDTQYF. Written as DNA, the CDR3 is TGTGCCAGCAGCCTCGGGACTCCCAATATGGATACGCAGTATTTT.

V usage is TRBV7-9 and J usage is TRBJ2-1; TRBD1 agrees at 10 bases. The V and J ends lost 4 bases and 10 bases, in that order; junction bases with no gene match: 4. Germline V gene sequence: CDR1 SEHNR, CDR2 FQNEAQ (reference sequence). The CDR3 has 13 amino acids. This CDR3 reads CASSWGTGAEQFF. The DNA for the CDR3 is TGTGCCAGCAGCTGGGGGACAGGGGCCGAGCAGTTCTTC.

This chain connects TRBV12-3 or TRBV12-4 to TRBJ2-1; maybe TRBD1 (5 bases). V lost 5 bases and J 5 bases, leaving 13 bases between the germline ends. The CDR3 length is 14 residues. The DNA of the CDR3 is TGTGCCAGCAGTCCGATGGACATAAACAATGAGCAGTTCTTC. Its translation is CASSPMDINNEQFF.

The gene calls are TRBV1 and TRBJ2-1; the D call in the table, TRBD1, was not verified against the DNA. TRBV1 is an annotated pseudogene. The CDR3 sequence is 14 residues long. The CDR3 loop is CTSSQTRVYNEQFF. DNA for the CDR3: TGCACCAGCAGCCAGACCCGGGTCTACAATGAGCAGTTCTTC.

This clonotype was observed a handful of times. The rearrangement uses TRBV5-1 and TRBJ2-5, with a tentative D call TRBD2 (5 bases). The CDR3 is 11 amino acids. The germline V and J ends were trimmed by 7 bases and 6 bases, with 10 bases remaining between them. In germline, CDR1 is SGHRS, CDR2 YFSETQ. In DNA form, the CDR3 reads TGCGCCAGCGGGGAGTATCAGACCCAGTACTTC. This encodes CASGEYQTQYF.

This chain uses TRBV6-1 with TRBJ2-1; TRBD1 aligns across 8 bases. From germline, CDR1 is MNHNS and CDR2 SASEGT. Trimming at V came to 3 bases and at J to 8 bases, leaving 9 bases not matched to a gene. The CDR3 runs to 15 residues. This CDR3 is CASSEGTGGVDEQFF. The CDR3 coding sequence is TGTGCCAGCAGTGAGGGGACAGGTGGGGTCGATGAGCAGTTCTTC.

The chain carries TRBV29-1 and TRBJ2-7; 9 nucleotides line up with TRBD1. Germline trimming cut 7 bases from V and 5 bases from J; bases unmatched to any gene: 9. Germline CDR1 and CDR2: SQVTM and ANQGSEA. The CDR3 contains 13 residues. The CDR3 nucleotides read TGCAGCGGGTGGGGACAGGGAGGTGACGAGCAGTACTTC. It encodes CSGWGQGGDEQYF.

Many counts were recorded for this clonotype. V usage is TRBV4-3 and J usage is TRBJ2-3; 7 bases match TRBD1. This CDR3 is built from 14 residues. Germline loops: CDR1 LGHNA, CDR2 YSLEER. After removal of 4 bases from V and 2 bases from J, the junction contained 3 bases not matched to a gene. As DNA, the CDR3 is TGCGCCAGCAGCCCGACAGGGTACACAGATACGCAGTATTTT. As protein: CASSPTGYTDTQYF.